The TCR beta chain described here comes from a study of T cell responses to AZD1222 COVID-19 vaccine. General study results and limits: Baseline seropositivity characterized only six AZD1222 recipients. Vaccination with two AZD1222 doses was followed by a rise in Spike-specific TCR breadth and depth. Spike-wide vaccine-associated CD4 TCRs dominated at 160-218 and 743-854. Possibly, clonal diversity was underestimated; donors were largely white British and included more females.

Libraries were prepared by immunoSEQ multiplex PCR; TCRdb keeps only in-frame clonotypes and omits some of them. Of 140,000 or so clones listed, around 90% were seen once; the top ten hold around 1.5%. The CDR3 runs 13 residues. Trimming at V came to 7 bases and at J to 5 bases, leaving 7 bases not matched to a gene. Germline values: CDR1 LGHNA, CDR2 YSLEER. This clone has more than one count but fewer than ten. What it binds is not known. The TCR sequence derives from an adult who received the AZD1222 COVID-19 vaccine. The chain links TRBV4-3 to TRBJ2-7; TRBD2 aligns across 8 bases. The sample in question was peripheral blood, obtained 28 days after the second AZD1222 dose. DNA of the CDR3: TGCGCCAGCAACTTCGGGGGGGGAGACGAGCAGTACTTC. Protein sequence: CASNFGGGDEQYF.